The 2 T cell receptor beta chains in this list originate from one sample, sequenced in a study of OX40 agonist ivuxolimab in advanced cancers. Library method: the immunoSEQ multiplex PCR assay. TCRdb took over this immuneACCESS table, retaining in-frame rearrangements with V and J assigned. Such tables are incomplete; in checked studies, under half of the missing clones stem from an unresolved V gene, and the remainder is unexplained. Recorded for this sample are roughly 86,000 clones; around 90% of them occurred a single time. The leading ten clones occupy 0.95% to 1.2% of the sample. Sequences were derived from CD4+ or CD8+ T cells sorted from blood, sampled in a trial of the OX40 agonist ivuxolimab. These receptors all stem from an adult with an advanced solid tumor such as melanoma, head and neck, liver or kidney cancer.

The chain employs TRBV19 and TRBJ2-4, with 9 bases that match TRBD1. The CDR3 is made up of 14 amino acids. The junction had 5 bases not matched to a gene; V was cut back by 5 bases and J by 6 bases. Germline values: CDR1 LNHDA, CDR2 SQIVND (reference sequence). In nucleotides, the CDR3 is TGTGCCAGTAGTCCGGACAGGGGAGGAAACATTCAGTACTTC. Encoded protein: CASSPDRGGNIQYF.

The chain joins TRBV10-1 to TRBJ1-1, with D perhaps matching TRBD1 (5 bases). This CDR3 contains 14 residues. Germline CDR1 WNHNN, CDR2 SYGVQD (reference sequence). Trimming left V 2 bases short and J 1 base short, with 8 bases between. CDR3 protein: CASSEGRANTEAFF. CDR3 sequence (DNA): TGCGCCAGCAGTGAGGGCAGGGCGAACACTGAAGCTTTCTTT.